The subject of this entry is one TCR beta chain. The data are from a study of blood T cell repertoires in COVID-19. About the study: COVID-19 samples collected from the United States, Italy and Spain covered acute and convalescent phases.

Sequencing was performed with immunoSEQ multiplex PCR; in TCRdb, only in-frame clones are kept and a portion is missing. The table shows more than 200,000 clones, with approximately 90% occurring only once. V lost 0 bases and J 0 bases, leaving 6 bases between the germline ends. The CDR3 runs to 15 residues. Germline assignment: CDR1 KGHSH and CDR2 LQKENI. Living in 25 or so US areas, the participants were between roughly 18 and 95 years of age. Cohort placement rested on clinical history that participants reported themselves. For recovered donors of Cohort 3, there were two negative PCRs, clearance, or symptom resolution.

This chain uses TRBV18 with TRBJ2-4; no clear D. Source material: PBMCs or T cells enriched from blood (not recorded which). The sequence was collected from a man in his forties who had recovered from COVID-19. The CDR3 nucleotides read TGTGCCAGCTCACCACCGGCACCAGCCAAAAACATTCAGTACTTC. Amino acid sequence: CASSPPAPAKNIQYF.